This T cell receptor beta chain was identified in a study of T-cell memory formation after mild COVID-19. Study results and limitations: Day 15 to 85 contracting clones showed balanced CD4/CD8; day 15 to 37 expanders favored CD4+. The study detected some responding clones in pre-infection memory, suggesting cross-reactive memory joined.

Comments on this clonotype: The antigen is not known.

A single record per CDR3 protein comes from TCRdb applying MiXCR to the 5' RACE reads. The table lists roughly 190,000 distinct CDR3 sequences, around 27% of them singletons. The sequencing input was PBMCs or a T cell subset sorted from them (not recorded which). This sequence originates from an adult woman who had mild COVID-19 (a few samples of this study predate the infection). Cell type and time point are not known.

CDR3 coding DNA: TGTGCCACCAGTGAGAGGGGACCGACTTTGGGGGGCTACACCTTC. It translates to CATSERGPTLGGYTF. The chain has TRBV24-1 and TRBJ1-2, with D possibly being TRBD1 (5 bases). Trimming removed 4 bases at V and 8 bases at J, with 19 bases between. This CDR3 comprises 15 residues. Germline assignment: CDR1 KGHDR and CDR2 SFDVKD.